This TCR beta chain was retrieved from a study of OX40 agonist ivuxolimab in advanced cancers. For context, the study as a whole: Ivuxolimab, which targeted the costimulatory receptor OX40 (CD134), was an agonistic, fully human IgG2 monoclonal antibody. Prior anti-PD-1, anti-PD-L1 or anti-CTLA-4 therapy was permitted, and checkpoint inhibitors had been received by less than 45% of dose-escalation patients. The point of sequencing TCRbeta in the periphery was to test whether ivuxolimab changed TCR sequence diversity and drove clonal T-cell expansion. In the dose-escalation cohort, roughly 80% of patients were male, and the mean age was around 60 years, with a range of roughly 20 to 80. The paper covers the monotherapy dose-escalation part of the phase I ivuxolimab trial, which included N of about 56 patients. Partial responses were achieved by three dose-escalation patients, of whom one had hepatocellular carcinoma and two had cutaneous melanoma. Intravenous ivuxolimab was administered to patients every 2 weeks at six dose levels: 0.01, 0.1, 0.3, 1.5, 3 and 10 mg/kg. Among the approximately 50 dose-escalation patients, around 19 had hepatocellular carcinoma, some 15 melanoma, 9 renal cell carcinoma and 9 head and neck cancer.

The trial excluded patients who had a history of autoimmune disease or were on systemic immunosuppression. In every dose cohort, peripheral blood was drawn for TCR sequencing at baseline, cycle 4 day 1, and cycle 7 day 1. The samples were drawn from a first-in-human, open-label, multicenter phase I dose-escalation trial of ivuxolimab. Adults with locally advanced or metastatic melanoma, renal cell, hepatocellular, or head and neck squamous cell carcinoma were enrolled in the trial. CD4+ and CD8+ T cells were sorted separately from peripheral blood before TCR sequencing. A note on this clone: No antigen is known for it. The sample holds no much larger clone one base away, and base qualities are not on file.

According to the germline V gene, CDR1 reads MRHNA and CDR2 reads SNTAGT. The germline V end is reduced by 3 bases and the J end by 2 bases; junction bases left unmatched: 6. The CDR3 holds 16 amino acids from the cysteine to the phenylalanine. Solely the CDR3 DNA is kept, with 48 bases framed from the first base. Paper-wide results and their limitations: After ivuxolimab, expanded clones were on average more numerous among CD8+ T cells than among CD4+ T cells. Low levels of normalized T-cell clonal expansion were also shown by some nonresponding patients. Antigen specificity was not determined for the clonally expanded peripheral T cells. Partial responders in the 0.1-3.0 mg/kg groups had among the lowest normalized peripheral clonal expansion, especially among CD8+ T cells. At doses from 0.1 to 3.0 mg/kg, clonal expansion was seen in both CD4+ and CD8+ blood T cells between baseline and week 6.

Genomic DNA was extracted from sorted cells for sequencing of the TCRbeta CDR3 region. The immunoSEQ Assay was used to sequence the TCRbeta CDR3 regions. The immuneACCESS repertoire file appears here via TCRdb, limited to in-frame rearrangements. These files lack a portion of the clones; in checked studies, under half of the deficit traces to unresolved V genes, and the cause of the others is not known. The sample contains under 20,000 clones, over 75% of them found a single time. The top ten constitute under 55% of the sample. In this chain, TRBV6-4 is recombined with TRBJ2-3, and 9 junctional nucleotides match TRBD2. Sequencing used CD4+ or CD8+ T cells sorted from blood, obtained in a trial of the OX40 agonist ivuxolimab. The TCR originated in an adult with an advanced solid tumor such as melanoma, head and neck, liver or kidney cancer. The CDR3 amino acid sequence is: CASSESASGATDTQYF. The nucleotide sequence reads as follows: TGTGCCAGCAGTGAATCGGCTAGCGGGGCCACAGATACGCAGTATTTT.